This entry lists 16 T cell receptor beta chains sequenced from one sample in a study of pediatric ulcerative colitis. The rectum was sampled with one to two pinch biopsies at colonoscopy. Produced via immunoSEQ multiplex PCR; TCRdb's table is partial and in-frame only. Among some 50,000 clones listed, around 81% were seen once. Sequencing was done on a sample of gut tissue. The receptors shown here come from a girl between 5 and 17 years old with moderate ulcerative colitis.

The chain links TRBV27 to TRBJ1-4; 8 bases align to TRBD1. Germline V gene sequence: CDR1 MNHEY, CDR2 SMNVEV (reference sequence). This CDR3 is built from 16 residues. The V and J ends lost 5 bases and 8 bases, in that order; junction bases with no gene match: 13. The CDR3 loop reads CASSPLDRVVREKLFF. CDR3 bases: TGTGCCAGCAGTCCGTTGGACAGGGTGGTTCGGGAAAAACTGTTTTTT.

The rearrangement links TRBV6-5 to TRBJ1-1, with 7 bases that match TRBD1. This CDR3 is built from 13 residues. Trimming took 6 bases from V and 5 from J; bases not matched to a gene: 6. CDR1 and CDR2 (germline): MNHEY, SVGAGI. For the CDR3, the DNA is TGTGCCAGCAGCCAGACAGGGAGTACTGAAGCTTTCTTT. This codes for CASSQTGSTEAFF.

The rearrangement joins TRBV5-5 to TRBJ2-1; 8 bases line up with TRBD1. Looked up from germline, CDR1 is SGHKS and CDR2 is YYEKEE (reference sequence). V lost 2 bases and J lost 6; bases outside the gene matches: 7. There are 15 residues in the CDR3. CDR3 residues: CASSFFQGASNEQFF. The CDR3 DNA follows: TGTGCCAGCAGCTTTTTCCAGGGGGCGTCCAATGAGCAGTTCTTC.

The chain couples TRBV5-1 to TRBJ1-2; D remains ambiguous. Per the germline V gene, CDR1 is SGHRS and CDR2 is YFSETQ. Trimming took 0 bases from V and 8 from J, leaving 14 bases between them. The CDR3 covers 14 residues. The CDR3 coding sequence is TGCGCCAGCAGCTTGGAGGGCGGCGCGGGCGGCTACACCTTC. Amino acid sequence: CASSLEGGAGGYTF.

The CDR3 protein is CASSSTGGGYTF. CDR3 bases: TGCGCCAGCAGTTCCACTGGAGGAGGCTACACCTTC. The chain is built from TRBV5-1 and TRBJ1-2; D remains unclear. Germline V gives CDR1 SGHRS, CDR2 YFSETQ. The V and J ends lost 5 bases and 8 bases respectively, with 13 bases between them. The CDR3 spans 12 residues.

This chain connects TRBV5-6 to TRBJ2-7; the match to TRBD2 covers 11 bases. V lost 3 bases to trimming and J lost 3 bases; unmatched junction nucleotides: 5. The CDR3 loop spans 15 amino acids. Looked up from germline, CDR1 is SGHDT and CDR2 is YYEEEE. CDR3 in DNA: TGTGCCAGCAGCTCCCGACTAGCGGGATTCTACGAGCAGTACTTC. It translates to CASSSRLAGFYEQYF.

The chain joins TRBV7-4 to TRBJ1-5; D is perhaps TRBD1 (5 bases). Looked up from germline, CDR1 is SGHVT and CDR2 is SQSDAQ. Trimming removed 7 bases at V and 0 bases at J, with 19 bases between. The CDR3 runs to 17 residues. Here the CDR3 reads CASIPPAGGDSNQPQHF. The CDR3 coding sequence is TGTGCCAGCATCCCTCCGGCCGGGGGGGATAGCAATCAGCCCCAGCATTTT. Supplemented by reference TRBV7-4 and TRBJ1-5, the full variable domain reads GAGVSQSPRYKVAKRGRDVALRCDSISGHVTLYWYRQTLGQGSEVLTYSQSDAQRDKSGRPSGRFSAERPERSVSTLKIQRTEQGDSAVYLCASIPPAGGDSNQPQHFGDGTRLSIL.

The genes are TRBV15 and TRBJ2-7, with 9 bases that match TRBD2. CDR3 length equals 16 residues. With 3 bases clipped from V and 2 bases from J, the junction kept 8 bases outside the gene matches. The V gene's germline CDR1 is LNHNV and CDR2 YYDKDF (reference sequence). The CDR3 DNA reads TGTGCCACCAGCAGGGCCCTAGCTAGCGGGGCCTACGAGCAGTACTTC. Its protein product is CATSRALASGAYEQYF.

The chain is built from TRBV18 and TRBJ1-5; D unresolved. The V and J ends lost 4 bases and 0 bases respectively, with 13 bases between them. This CDR3 contains 16 residues. Germline V CDR1 and CDR2: KGHSH, LQKENI. As DNA, the CDR3 is TGTGCCAGCTCACTGAGTGGGCCCAATAGCAATCAGCCCCAGCATTTT. Encoded protein: CASSLSGPNSNQPQHF.

The V call is TRBV27, the J call TRBJ1-1; D remains ambiguous. Per the germline V gene, CDR1 is MNHEY and CDR2 is SMNVEV (reference sequence). The CDR3 is 15 residues long. The germline V and J ends were trimmed by 6 bases and 2 bases, with 16 bases remaining between them. CDR3 bases: TGTGCCAGCAGCCTCGGCCCCGTGGTCAACACTGAAGCTTTCTTT. Its protein is CASSLGPVVNTEAFF.

The chain employs TRBV5-1 and TRBJ2-7; 11 bases map to TRBD2. V gave up 4 bases and J gave up 2 bases; unmatched junction bases: 11. CDR3 length: 17 amino acids. The germline V gene encodes CDR1 SGHRS and CDR2 YFSETQ. In nucleotides, the CDR3 is TGCGCCAGCAGCCGCGCGGGAACTAGCGGGGGTACCTACGAGCAGTACTTC. Translating it yields CASSRAGTSGGTYEQYF. The full variable domain, rest sourced from reference TRBV5-1 and TRBJ2-7, is KAGVTQTPRYLIKTRGQQVTLSCSPISGHRSVSWYQQTPGQGLQFLFEYFSETQRNKGNFPGRFSGRQFSNSRSEMNVSTLELGDSALYLCASSRAGTSGGTYEQYFGPGTRLTVT.

V gene TRBV27 combines with J gene TRBJ2-2; D remains unclear. The CDR3 covers 13 residues. The germline V and J ends were trimmed by 3 bases and 3 bases, with 5 bases remaining between them. Germline CDR1 MNHEY, CDR2 SMNVEV (reference sequence). In nucleotides, the CDR3 is TGTGCCAGCAGTTTCTCGGACACCGGGGAGCTGTTTTTT. Its translation is CASSFSDTGELFF.

A few counts support this clone. The rearrangement links TRBV11-3 to TRBJ2-2; possible D gene TRBD1, 8 bases. Trimming removed 8 bases at V and 7 bases at J, with 23 bases between. This CDR3 spans 16 amino acids. Germline CDR1 reads SGHNT; CDR2 reads YENEEA. CDR3 sequence (DNA): TGTGCCAGCCGCCTCTACAGGGGGAGGGATGGCGGGGAGCTGTTTTTT. This codes for CASRLYRGRDGGELFF.

J is TRBJ2-4 and V is TRBV28; 8 bases map to TRBD1. With 4 bases clipped from V and 8 bases from J, the junction kept 13 bases outside the gene matches. Germline assignment: CDR1 MDHEN and CDR2 SYDVKM. The CDR3 runs 16 residues. The CDR3 is CASSSSMRTGKDIQYF. The CDR3 DNA is TGTGCCAGCAGTTCTTCCATGAGGACAGGGAAAGACATTCAGTACTTC.

On this clone itself: The same CDR3 can be traced to other DNA sequences in this sample. The chain has TRBV10-3 and TRBJ2-7; D gene ambiguous. Trimming shortened V by 4 bases and J by 0 bases, and 4 bases separated the two germline ends. This CDR3 has 12 amino acids. Germline loops: CDR1 ENHRY, CDR2 SYGVKD. CDR3 DNA: TGTGCCATCAGTGGTGGCTCCTACGAGCAGTACTTC. Its protein product is CAISGGSYEQYF.

This clone has just one count. The V call is TRBV28, the J call TRBJ2-3; TRBD2 is a possible D gene (6 bases). In germline, CDR1 is MDHEN, CDR2 SYDVKM. V was pared by 6 bases and J by 4 bases, with 23 bases between. This CDR3 has 17 residues. Here the CDR3 DNA reads TGTGCCAGCAGGCGATCTTACGGGGCAGGGAGGCCAGATACGCAGTATTTT. Amino acids: CASRRSYGAGRPDTQYF. Using reference TRBV28 and TRBJ2-3 for the parts outside the CDR3, the full variable domain is DVKVTQSSRYLVKRTGEKVFLECVQDMDHENMFWYRQDPGLGLRLIYFSYDVKMKEKGDIPEGYSVSREKKERFSLILESASTNQTSMYLCASRRSYGAGRPDTQYFGPGTRLTVL.